This TCR beta chain was recovered during a study of blood T cell repertoires in COVID-19. At the level of the study: Acute and convalescent COVID-19 specimens originated in the United States, Italy and Spain. In each case, the material was cDNA or gDNA derived from T cells, B-cell-depleted T cells, or PBMCs.

Seattle's enrolled individuals joined amid active infection and were then monitored longitudinally. The data were produced by immunoSEQ multiplex PCR, yet TCRdb's version contains in-frame clones alone and is incomplete. The sample has fewer than 700,000 clones, 70% to 90% seen once. V was shortened by 7 bases and J by 5 bases, with 8 bases between the two germline ends. The CDR3 sequence is 12 residues long. The sequencing sample was made of peripheral blood. This clonotype was obtained from a woman aged 45 to 65 with COVID-19, enrolled during active disease. This chain links TRBV12-3 or TRBV12-4 with TRBJ2-2; D unresolved. The CDR3 protein is CASTLLTGELFF. The CDR3 DNA is TGTGCCAGCACCCTTTTAACCGGGGAGCTGTTTTTT.